These 27 T cell receptor beta chains originate from one sample sequenced in a study of human T cells and chemical hapten exposure. TCRdb reanalysed the RACE reads using MiXCR and keeps one entry per CDR3 protein. The data hold 40,000 or so distinct CDR3 sequences, with approximately 10% observed a single time. As for time point: pre-sensitization, week 0. Treatment indicated: therapeutic diphenylcyclopropenone sensitization with weekly scalp DPC. The source was whole blood, collected in connection with sensitization to the hapten diphenylcyclopropenone (DPC). These receptors all stem from a man aged 25 to 40 with alopecia areata. Some clones in this sample may be carry-over from other donors' samples.

The gene calls are TRBV28 and TRBJ2-1; no clear D. Per the germline V gene, CDR1 is MDHEN and CDR2 is SYDVKM. Trimming stripped 2 bases from V and 4 bases from J, with 9 bases between. The CDR3 consists of 14 residues. The CDR3 reads CASSLIVSYNEQFF. DNA for the CDR3: TGTGCCAGCAGTTTAATCGTATCTTACAATGAGCAGTTCTTC.

The V and J genes are TRBV11-2 and TRBJ1-3; tentative D call: TRBD1 (5 bases). There are 15 residues in the CDR3. Looked up from germline, CDR1 is SGHAT and CDR2 is FQNNGV. Trimming removed 6 bases at V and 8 bases at J, with 20 bases between. The CDR3: CASRSGTRFADTIYF. CDR3 nucleotide sequence: TGTGCCAGCAGGTCCGGGACGAGATTTGCCGACACCATATATTTT.

The chain is built from TRBV11-2 and TRBJ2-3, with 7 bases identical to TRBD2. The CDR3 consists of 15 residues. The V segment lost 0 bases and the J segment 4 bases; nucleotides outside the gene matches: 4. Germline assignment: CDR1 SGHAT and CDR2 FQNNGV. CDR3 in amino acids: CASSLEGAGADTQYF. Written as DNA, the CDR3 is TGTGCCAGCAGCTTAGAAGGGGCGGGAGCAGATACGCAGTATTTT.

In this sample, this clonotype turned up many times. The chain carries TRBV6-2 or TRBV6-3 and TRBJ1-1; unclear D gene. V dropped 10 bases and J dropped 8 bases, with 17 bases sitting between them. Germline-derived CDR1 and CDR2 are MNHEY and SVGEGT. The CDR3 length is 12 residues. CDR3 region: CAIRVGRTEAFF. CDR3 sequence (DNA): TGTGCCATCAGAGTTGGTCGTACCGAAGCTTTCTTT.

This clonotype was seen more than once but under ten times. The chain employs TRBV7-9 and TRBJ2-3; D call uncertain. This CDR3 comprises 14 residues. Trimming took off 6 bases at V and 0 bases at J, with 10 bases between the two ends. Germline CDR1 and CDR2: SEHNR and FQNEAQ (reference sequence). In DNA form, the CDR3 reads TGTGCCAGCAGGCTAGTTCAGAGCACAGATACGCAGTATTTT. Amino acids: CASRLVQSTDTQYF.

This clonotype has at least ten counts. The rearrangement joins TRBV7-2 to TRBJ2-1; 8 bases fit TRBD2. The CDR3 length is 15 residues. From germline, CDR1 is SGHTA and CDR2 FQGNSA. With 5 bases clipped from V and 6 bases from J, the junction kept 9 bases outside the gene matches. CDR3 residues: CASSKGLVATNEQFF. Written as DNA, the CDR3 is TGTGCCAGCAGCAAGGGACTAGTGGCGACCAATGAGCAGTTCTTC.

In its sample, this clonotype was seen many times. The chain is built from TRBV7-2 and TRBJ1-1; unclear D gene. The V gene lost 0 bases and the J gene lost 5 bases, with 10 bases spanning the gap. The CDR3 has 14 amino acids. CDR1 is SGHTA and CDR2 is FQGNSA in the germline V gene. This CDR3 reads CASSLAAGKTEAFF. In DNA, the CDR3 is TGTGCCAGCAGCTTAGCGGCCGGGAAGACTGAAGCTTTCTTT.

This clonotype was seen only a few times. V is TRBV12-3 or TRBV12-4 and J is TRBJ2-5, with TRBD1 identical over 8 bases. The V and J ends lost 8 bases and 4 bases, in that order; junction bases with no gene match: 9. CDR3 length: 14 amino acids. The CDR3 protein is CASRRTGRGETQYF. CDR3 sequence (DNA): TGTGCCAGCCGACGGACAGGGCGGGGAGAGACCCAGTACTTC.

This clonotype was counted ten times or more. The chain has TRBV7-9 and TRBJ2-6, with D tentatively TRBD1 (5 bases). CDR3 size: 18 residues. V lost 7 bases to trimming and J lost 0 bases, with 19 bases between them. In germline, CDR1 is SEHNR, CDR2 FQNEAQ (reference sequence). CDR3 sequence: CASTPLRWGPSGANVLTF. The CDR3 bases are TGTGCCAGCACCCCACTACGGTGGGGCCCCTCTGGGGCCAACGTCCTGACTTTC. Full variable domain (outside the CDR3, taken from reference TRBV7-9 and TRBJ2-6): DTGVSQNPRHKITKRGQNVTFRCDPISEHNRLYWYRQTLGQGPEFLTYFQNEAQLEKSRLLSDRFSAERPKGSFSTLEIQRTEQGDSAMYLCASTPLRWGPSGANVLTFGAGSRLTVL.

J is TRBJ2-1 and V is TRBV12-3 or TRBV12-4, with 11 bases matching TRBD1. The J segment lost 6 bases and the V segment lost 1 base, leaving 2 bases of the junction unmatched. This CDR3 has 15 residues. CDR3 in amino acids: CASSLGGQGANEQFF. The CDR3 nucleotides are TGTGCCAGCAGTTTAGGTGGACAGGGGGCCAATGAGCAGTTCTTC.

CDR3 bases: TGTGCCAGCAGTCCTGACAGGGTCAGGGCAGATACGCAGTATTTT. The encoded protein is CASSPDRVRADTQYF. The chain carries TRBV12-3 or TRBV12-4 and TRBJ2-3, with 7 bases lining up with TRBD1. J was trimmed by 4 bases and V by 5 bases; bases with no gene match: 9. This CDR3 contains 15 residues.

This rearrangement joins TRBV9 to TRBJ2-2; D unresolved. This CDR3 contains 12 residues. The germline V gene encodes CDR1 SGDLS and CDR2 YYNGEE. Deletions cut 2 bases from V and 5 bases from J, with 4 bases between. CDR3 loop: CASSVGTGELFF. For the CDR3, the DNA is TGTGCCAGCAGCGTGGGAACCGGGGAGCTGTTTTTT.

In this sample, this clonotype turned up many times. The V gene is TRBV28, the J gene TRBJ2-3; TRBD2 aligns across 11 bases. The junction had 5 bases not matched to a gene; V was cut back by 5 bases and J by 1 base. Germline V gives CDR1 MDHEN, CDR2 SYDVKM. The CDR3 has 16 amino acids. The CDR3 DNA is TGTGCCAGCAGTCTAGGGACTAGCGGTCGCACAGATACGCAGTATTTT. Translation: CASSLGTSGRTDTQYF. The whole variable domain, remainder taken from reference TRBV28 and TRBJ2-3, is DVKVTQSSRYLVKRTGEKVFLECVQDMDHENMFWYRQDPGLGLRLIYFSYDVKMKEKGDIPEGYSVSREKKERFSLILESASTNQTSMYLCASSLGTSGRTDTQYFGPGTRLTVL.

This clonotype was detected ten times or more. The V call is TRBV20-1, the J call TRBJ1-2, with 7 bases that match TRBD1. The CDR3 sequence is 11 residues long. The germline gives CDR1 DFQATT, CDR2 SNEGSKA (reference sequence). Trimming at V came to 6 bases and at J to 8 bases, leaving 6 bases not matched to a gene. The CDR3 loop is CSATDRAGYTF. CDR3 in DNA: TGCAGTGCCACCGACAGGGCCGGCTACACCTTC.

This clonotype was observed at least ten times. The V gene is TRBV7-6, the J gene TRBJ2-5; tentatively, D is TRBD2 (6 bases). V was cut by 4 bases and J by 4 bases, with 13 bases left in between. CDR1 is SGHVS, CDR2 FNYEAQ, per germline. This CDR3 spans 14 amino acids. CDR3 bases: TGTGCCAGCAGCTCATCCGGGAGACGAGAGACCCAGTACTTC. Its protein is CASSSSGRRETQYF.

This clonotype appeared many times. The chain is built from TRBV12-5 and TRBJ2-3; TRBD1 is a possible D gene (5 bases). V was pared by 5 bases and J by 9 bases, with 12 bases between. Germline V gives CDR1 LGHNT, CDR2 FRNRAP. The CDR3 sequence is 12 residues long. The CDR3 DNA sequence: TGTGCTAGTGGTATCAGGGTGGACACGCAGTATTTT. Translated, it gives CASGIRVDTQYF.

This clonotype was seen repeatedly, ten times or more. This sequence joins TRBV27 and TRBJ1-6; a possible D gene is TRBD1 (5 bases). This CDR3 has 15 residues. Trimming took 7 bases from V and 7 from J, leaving 17 bases between them. Per germline, CDR1 MNHEY and CDR2 SMNVEV (reference sequence). The CDR3 region has the DNA TGTGCCAGCAAGGGACGGGGAGCGGAGAATTCACCCCTCCACTTT. Encoded protein: CASKGRGAENSPLHF.

The rearrangement links TRBV12-5 to TRBJ1-1; D unresolved. Trimming left V 1 base short and J 2 bases short, with 14 bases between. Germline-derived CDR1 and CDR2 are LGHNT and FRNRAP. The CDR3 sequence is 16 residues long. The CDR3 DNA sequence: TGTGCTAGTGGTTTGGGAAGACACGATATAAACACTGAAGCTTTCTTT. Its protein is CASGLGRHDINTEAFF. Full variable domain (rest looked up from reference TRBV12-5 and TRBJ1-1): DARVTQTPRHKVTEMGQEVTMRCQPILGHNTVFWYRQTMMQGLELLAYFRNRAPLDDSGMPKDRFSAEMPDATLATLKIQPSEPRDSAVYFCASGLGRHDINTEAFFGQGTRLTVV.

This clonotype was detected many times. The chain is built from TRBV10-3 and TRBJ2-7, with D possibly called TRBD1 or TRBD2 (5 bases each). The CDR3 covers 12 residues. With 5 bases removed from V and 5 bases from J, the gap between germline ends came to 10 bases. CDR1 is ENHRY and CDR2 is SYGVKD in the germline V gene. The CDR3 region has the DNA TGTGCCATCAGTCCTAGGGGAGACGAGCAGTACGTC. The encoded protein is CAISPRGDEQYV.

The chain couples TRBV7-8 to TRBJ2-1, with 12 positions matching TRBD2. This CDR3 region has 18 residues. After removal of 2 bases from V and 0 bases from J, the junction contained 5 bases not matched to a gene. The germline CDR1 and CDR2 sequences are SGHVS and FQNEAQ. CDR3 sequence reads: CASSLRTSGMSSYNEQFF. DNA of the CDR3: TGTGCCAGCAGCTTACGGACTAGCGGGATGAGCTCCTACAATGAGCAGTTCTTC.

This clonotype was counted only a few times. The V gene is TRBV18, the J gene TRBJ2-1, with TRBD1 matching 7 bases. CDR1 and CDR2 (germline): KGHSH, LQKENI. This CDR3 spans 17 amino acids. V trimming: 3 bases; J trimming: 6 bases; junction bases outside the gene matches: 14. The CDR3 region is CASSPLSMTGLGNEQFF. The CDR3 DNA is TGTGCCAGCTCACCTCTTTCGATGACAGGGTTAGGCAATGAGCAGTTCTTC.

This clonotype was counted at least ten times. The rearrangement joins TRBV3-1 to TRBJ1-1, with a tentative D call TRBD1 (5 bases). The CDR3 extends over 14 amino acids. The germline CDR1 and CDR2 sequences are LGHDT and YNNKEL (reference sequence). Between the trimmed V and J ends, which lost 7 bases and 3 bases, there was a span of 15 bases. CDR3 sequence: CASKGEAGHTEAFF. CDR3 DNA: TGTGCCAGCAAAGGGGAGGCAGGCCACACTGAAGCTTTCTTT. Together with reference TRBV3-1 and TRBJ1-1, the CDR3 gives the full variable domain: DTAVSQTPKYLVTQMGNDKSIKCEQNLGHDTMYWYKQDSKKFLKIMFSYNNKELIINETVPNRFSPKSPDKAHLNLHINSLELGDSAVYFCASKGEAGHTEAFFGQGTRLTVV.

This clonotype has a count of ten or more. The V gene is TRBV7-9, the J gene TRBJ1-4; TRBD1 matches 7 bases. The CDR3 length is 15 residues. With 5 bases clipped from V and 4 bases from J, the junction kept 7 bases outside the gene matches. The germline V gene has CDR1 SEHNR and CDR2 FQNEAQ (reference sequence). DNA for the CDR3: TGTGCCAGCAGCCGCACACAGGGGATTAATGAAAAACTGTTTTTT. Its protein is CASSRTQGINEKLFF.

This clonotype was seen a handful of times. CDR3 bases: TGTGCCAGCAGTTTAGGGACCTACGAGCAGTACTTC. Residues: CASSLGTYEQYF. The gene calls are TRBV28 and TRBJ2-7; D is ambiguous. This CDR3 contains 12 residues. V was trimmed by 2 bases and J by 2 bases, leaving 4 bases between them. CDR1 is MDHEN and CDR2 is SYDVKM in the germline V gene.

This clonotype has only a few counts. V is TRBV7-3 and J is TRBJ2-2; tentatively, D is TRBD2 (5 bases). The CDR3 is 13 amino acids. The V end lost 1 base, the J end lost 6 bases, and 6 bases lay between the germline ends. The germline CDR1 and CDR2 sequences are SGHTA and FQGTGA. Here the CDR3 DNA reads TGTGCCAGCAGCTTAATGGGAGCCGGGGAGCTGTTTTTT. This sequence encodes CASSLMGAGELFF.

This chain connects TRBV6-6 to TRBJ1-1, with a tentative D call TRBD1 (5 bases). This CDR3 spans 15 amino acids. Germline V gene sequence: CDR1 MNHNY, CDR2 SVGAGI (reference sequence). V was shortened by 0 bases and J by 4 bases, with 12 bases between the two germline ends. In nucleotides, the CDR3 is TGTGCCAGCAGTTACTCGGGGGTGGAGGCCACTGAAGCTTTCTTT. Residues: CASSYSGVEATEAFF.

This clonotype has at least ten counts. As DNA, the CDR3 is TGTGCCAGCAGTTTTGGATCAACTAATGAAAAACTGTTTTTT. It translates to CASSFGSTNEKLFF. The genes are TRBV28 and TRBJ1-4; D ambiguous. Per germline, CDR1 MDHEN and CDR2 SYDVKM. The CDR3 runs 14 residues. Trimming removed 3 bases from V and 0 bases from J, with 5 bases in between.